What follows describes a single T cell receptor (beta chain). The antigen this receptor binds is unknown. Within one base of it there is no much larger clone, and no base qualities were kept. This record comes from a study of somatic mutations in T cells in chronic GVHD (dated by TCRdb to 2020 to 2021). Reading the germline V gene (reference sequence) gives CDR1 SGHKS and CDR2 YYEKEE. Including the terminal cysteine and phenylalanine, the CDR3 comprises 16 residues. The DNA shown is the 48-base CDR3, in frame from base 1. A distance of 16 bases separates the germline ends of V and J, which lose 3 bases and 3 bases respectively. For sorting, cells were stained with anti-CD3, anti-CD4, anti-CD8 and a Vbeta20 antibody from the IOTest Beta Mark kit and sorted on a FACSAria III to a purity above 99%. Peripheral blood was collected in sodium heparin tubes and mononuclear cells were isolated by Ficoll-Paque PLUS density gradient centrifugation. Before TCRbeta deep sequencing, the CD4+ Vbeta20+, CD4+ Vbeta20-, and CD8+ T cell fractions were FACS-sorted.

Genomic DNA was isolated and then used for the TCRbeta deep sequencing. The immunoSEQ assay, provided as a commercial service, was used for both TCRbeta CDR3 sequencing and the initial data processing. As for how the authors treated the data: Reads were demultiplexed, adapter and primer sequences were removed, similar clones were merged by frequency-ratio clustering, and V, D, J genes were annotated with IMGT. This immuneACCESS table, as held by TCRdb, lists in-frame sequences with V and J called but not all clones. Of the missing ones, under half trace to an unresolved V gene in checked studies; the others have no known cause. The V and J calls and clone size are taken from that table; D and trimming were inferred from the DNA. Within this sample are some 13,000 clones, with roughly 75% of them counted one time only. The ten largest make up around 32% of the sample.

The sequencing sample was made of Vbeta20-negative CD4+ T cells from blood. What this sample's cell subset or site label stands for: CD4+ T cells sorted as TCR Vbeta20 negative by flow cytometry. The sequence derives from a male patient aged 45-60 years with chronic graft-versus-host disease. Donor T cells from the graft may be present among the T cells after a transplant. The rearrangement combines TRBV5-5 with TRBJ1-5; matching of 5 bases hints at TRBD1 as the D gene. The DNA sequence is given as TGTGCCAGCAGCTCGGAGGGTCAGGGATACAATCAGCCCCAGCATTTT. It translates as CASSSEGQGYNQPQHF.